This entry concerns a single T cell receptor (beta chain). Its antigen is unknown. Germline V lookup: CDR1 SGDLS, CDR2 YYNGEE. The CDR3 runs to 14 residues. The V gene end was trimmed by 4 bases and the J gene end by 8 bases; junction bases not matched to a gene: 7. These data belong to a study of cytomegalovirus exposure and HLA in healthy donors. Whole-study findings and limits: Some public TCRs appeared in many individuals, while most sequences were rare. In vitro checks showed that a few CMV-associated chains really do target CMV antigens. There were approximately 150 TCR beta chains listed as cytomegalovirus-associated.

TCRdb's table, derived via immunoSEQ multiplex PCR, lists solely in-frame clones and lacks some. In the table there are 190,000 or so clones, around 81% of which are singletons. The donors were members of the validation cohort, which comprised 90 to 150 subjects and was separate from the first cohort of 670 or so subjects. This receptor was identified in a woman under 30 in good health and CMV-seropositive. Sequencing was done on a sample of PBMCs. The V call is TRBV9, the J call TRBJ1-2; 11 positions match TRBD1. CDR3 protein: CASSRGQGDLGYTF. The CDR3 DNA is TGTGCCAGCAGCCGGGGACAGGGGGATTTAGGCTACACCTTC.